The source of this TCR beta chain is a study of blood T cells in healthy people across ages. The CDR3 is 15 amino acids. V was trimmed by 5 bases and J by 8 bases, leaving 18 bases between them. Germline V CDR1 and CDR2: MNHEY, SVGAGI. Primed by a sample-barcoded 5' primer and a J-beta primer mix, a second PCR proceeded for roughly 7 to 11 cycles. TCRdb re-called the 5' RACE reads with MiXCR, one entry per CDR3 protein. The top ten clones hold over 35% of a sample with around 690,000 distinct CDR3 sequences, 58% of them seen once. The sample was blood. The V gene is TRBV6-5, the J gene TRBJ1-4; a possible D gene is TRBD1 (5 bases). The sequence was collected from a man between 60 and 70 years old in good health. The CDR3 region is CASSPGSPGGEKLFF. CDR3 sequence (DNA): TGTGCCAGCAGTCCCGGGAGCCCCGGGGGGGAAAAACTGTTTTTT.